This entry features one T cell receptor beta chain sequence. Its antigen is unknown. These data are taken from a study of chemoradiotherapy in HPV16-positive cancers. Study-level information: Functional T-cell assays on a couple of HPV16-positive patients' cells defined candidate HPV-specific clones and common TCR motifs.

Produced via immunoSEQ multiplex PCR; TCRdb's table is partial and in-frame only. This table holds around 24,000 clones, about 88% found once. Repeated repertoire sampling spanned the course of chemoradiotherapy. The CDR3 sequence is 12 residues long. V was shortened by 4 bases and J by 11 bases, with 11 bases between the two germline ends. The germline V gene has CDR1 KGHSH and CDR2 LQKENI. Study-wide results and caveats: During treatment, candidate HPV-specific clones and E7-related motifs expanded in tumor.

The chain has TRBV18 and TRBJ2-2, with D hard to call. This sample comprised blood, obtained from a patient who underwent chemoradiotherapy. This TCR was sampled from a human donor with HPV-associated anogenital cancer. The CDR3 sequence is CASSQVHQELFF. CDR3 coding DNA: TGTGCCAGCTCACAAGTGCACCAAGAGCTGTTTTTT.